A single sample is the source of the 15 T cell receptor beta chains below, sequenced in a study of TIL therapy for anti-PD-1-resistant metastatic lung cancer. This was the immunoSEQ v3 assay. Some clones are missing from TCRdb's copy, which holds only in-frame ones; the method was immunoSEQ multiplex PCR. This sample has approximately 10,000 clones; about 80% occur once, and the top ten carry 10%. Time point described: pre-treatment sample, taken before nivolumab and TIL therapy. The sample was blood, taken at baseline. All receptors come from a person aged 25-79 years with non-small cell lung cancer.

This chain links TRBV5-1 with TRBJ2-2; 9 bases fit TRBD2. The trim removed 0 bases at V and 1 base at J, leaving 1 base unmatched. CDR3 length: 16 residues. Germline V CDR1 and CDR2: SGHRS, YFSETQ. The CDR3, as DNA: TGCGCCAGCAGCTTGGTGACTAGCGGGAACACCGGGGAGCTGTTTTTT. Its translation is CASSLVTSGNTGELFF.

This clone appeared a few times. The gene calls are TRBV18 and TRBJ2-5; no reliable D call. The length of the CDR3 is 11 residues. V shed 3 bases and J shed 4 bases, with 3 bases lying between them. CDR1 is KGHSH, CDR2 LQKENI, per germline. CDR3 DNA: TGTGCCAGCTCACCGGGAGAGACCCAGTACTTC. It translates to CASSPGETQYF.

This clone was seen only a few times. The chain joins TRBV6-5 to TRBJ2-7; 8 bases line up with TRBD2. Trimming took 7 bases from V and 2 from J; bases not matched to a gene: 10. Germline CDR1 is MNHEY and CDR2 is SVGAGI. CDR3 length: 15 amino acids. The chain's CDR3 is CASNPSGRKTYEQYF. CDR3 nucleotide sequence: TGTGCCAGCAACCCTAGCGGGCGGAAAACCTACGAGCAGTACTTC.

CDR3 protein: CASSSRDRSYGYTF. As DNA, the CDR3 is TGTGCCAGCAGCTCCCGAGACAGGAGCTATGGCTACACCTTC. This chain links TRBV7-2 with TRBJ1-2, with D perhaps matching TRBD1 (6 bases). V was cut by 4 bases and J by 4 bases, with 13 bases left in between. The CDR3 is 14 residues long. Germline CDR1 reads SGHTA; CDR2 reads FQGNSA.

This chain joins TRBV5-6 and TRBJ1-1, with D unresolved. Germline-derived CDR1 and CDR2 are SGHDT and YYEEEE. The V end lost 2 bases, the J end lost 1 base, and 12 bases lay between the germline ends. The CDR3 has 15 residues. The DNA for the CDR3 is TGTGCCAGCAGCTTCCGGACTGCCGGGAACACTGAAGCTTTCTTT. It codes for CASSFRTAGNTEAFF.

A word on this clone: Germline and junction disagree at one end, which may indicate a read error. The chain couples TRBV13 to TRBJ1-1; possibly TRBD1 for D (5 bases). This CDR3 has 11 amino acids. Germline CDR1 and CDR2: PRHDT and FYEKMQ (reference sequence). CDR3 sequence reads: CTSSLGVQAFF. As DNA, the CDR3 is TGTACCAGCAGCTTAGGGGTTCAAGCTTTCTTT.

V usage is TRBV5-1 and J usage is TRBJ2-7, with 8 bases lining up with TRBD2. The J segment lost 3 bases and the V segment lost 1 base, leaving 6 bases of the junction unmatched. CDR1 and CDR2 (germline): SGHRS, YFSETQ. This CDR3 is built from 15 residues. CDR3 loop: CASSLIIAGSYEQYF. In DNA, the CDR3 is TGCGCCAGCAGCTTGATAATAGCGGGGAGCTACGAGCAGTACTTC. The variable domain in full, completed from reference TRBV5-1 and TRBJ2-7, reads KAGVTQTPRYLIKTRGQQVTLSCSPISGHRSVSWYQQTPGQGLQFLFEYFSETQRNKGNFPGRFSGRQFSNSRSEMNVSTLELGDSALYLCASSLIIAGSYEQYFGPGTRLTVT.

V usage is TRBV6-1 and J usage is TRBJ1-5; D uncertain. Germline CDR1 reads MNHNS; CDR2 reads SASEGT. The CDR3 is 13 residues long. V gave up 6 bases and J gave up 7 bases, with 13 bases separating them. The CDR3 DNA reads TGTGCCAGCAGAACGGTATTGGGACAGCCCCAGCATTTT. Its protein product is CASRTVLGQPQHF.

A word on this clone: The junction does not match germline at one end; this may be a read error. This chain joins TRBV5-1 and TRBJ2-1, with TRBD2 as a possible D gene (5 bases). Germline V gene sequence: CDR1 SGHRS, CDR2 YFSETQ. The CDR3 is 15 amino acids. The CDR3 is CASSPLASSDNEQFF. Written as DNA, the CDR3 is TGCGCCAGCAGCCCTCTGGCTAGCTCCGACAATGAGCAGTTCTTC. The full variable domain, completed using reference TRBV5-1 and TRBJ2-1, is KAGVTQTPRYLIKTRGQQVTLSCSPISGHRSVSWYQQTPGQGLQFLFEYFSETQRNKGNFPGRFSGRQFSNSRSEMNVSTLELGDSALYLCASSPLASSDNEQFFGPGTRLTVL.

V and J are TRBV5-1 and TRBJ2-2; D perhaps matches TRBD1 (6 bases). Germline lookup yields CDR1 SGHRS and CDR2 YFSETQ. With 4 bases removed from V and 2 bases from J, the gap between germline ends came to 9 bases. CDR3 length: 14 amino acids. CDR3 residues: CASSPDSNTGELFF. CDR3 coding DNA: TGCGCCAGCAGCCCGGACAGTAACACCGGGGAGCTGTTTTTT.

The chain is built from TRBV19 and TRBJ1-1; 8 bases fit TRBD1. Trimming at V came to 0 bases and at J to 4 bases, leaving 10 bases not matched to a gene. The CDR3 is 17 amino acids. Germline CDR1 LNHDA, CDR2 SQIVND (reference sequence). The CDR3 DNA follows: TGTGCCAGTAGTATAGAGGCAGGGGGCGCATATGTCACTGAAGCTTTCTTT. Amino acid sequence: CASSIEAGGAYVTEAFF.

In its sample, this clone was seen a few times. V is TRBV30 and J is TRBJ2-7; D perhaps matches TRBD1 (6 bases). Trimming left V 2 bases short and J 3 bases short, with 8 bases between. This CDR3 has 12 amino acids. Germline values: CDR1 GTSNPN, CDR2 SVGIG (reference sequence). The DNA for the CDR3 is TGTGCCTGGAGTTCAGGGGACTACGAGCAGTACTTC. It encodes CAWSSGDYEQYF.

This clone was observed once. This rearrangement joins TRBV10-1 to TRBJ1-1; the match to TRBD1 covers 8 bases. CDR3 length: 13 residues. J lost 7 bases, V lost 6 bases, and 7 bases had no gene match. Germline V gene lookup returns CDR1 WNHNN and CDR2 SYGVQD (reference sequence). The CDR3 loop reads CASRSRTGYEAFF. For the CDR3, the DNA is TGCGCCAGCAGATCAAGGACAGGGTATGAAGCTTTCTTT.

This clone has just a few counts. This chain joins TRBV14 and TRBJ2-7; perhaps D is TRBD1 or TRBD2 (5 bases each). Trimming shortened V by 4 bases and J by 0 bases, and 13 bases separated the two germline ends. CDR1 SGHDN and CDR2 FVKESK come from the germline V gene. The CDR3 spans 15 residues. CDR3 in DNA: TGTGCCAGCAGCCCCGAGGGGCAAGGCTCCTACGAGCAGTACTTC. Translated, it gives CASSPEGQGSYEQYF. The full variable domain, in which reference TRBV14 and TRBJ2-7 provide the parts outside the CDR3, is EAGVTQFPSHSVIEKGQTVTLRCDPISGHDNLYWYRRVMGKEIKFLLHFVKESKQDESGMPNNRFLAERTGGTYSTLKVQPAELEDSGVYFCASSPEGQGSYEQYFGPGTRLTVT.

V and J are TRBV11-2 and TRBJ2-1, with 14 bases matching TRBD2. The germline V gene encodes CDR1 SGHAT and CDR2 FQNNGV. J gave up 5 bases and V 2 bases, and 2 bases lay outside the gene matches. This CDR3 comprises 16 residues. DNA for the CDR3: TGTGCCAGCAGCTTAAGGGGACTAGCGGGAGACAATGAGCAGTTCTTC. It is translated as CASSLRGLAGDNEQFF.